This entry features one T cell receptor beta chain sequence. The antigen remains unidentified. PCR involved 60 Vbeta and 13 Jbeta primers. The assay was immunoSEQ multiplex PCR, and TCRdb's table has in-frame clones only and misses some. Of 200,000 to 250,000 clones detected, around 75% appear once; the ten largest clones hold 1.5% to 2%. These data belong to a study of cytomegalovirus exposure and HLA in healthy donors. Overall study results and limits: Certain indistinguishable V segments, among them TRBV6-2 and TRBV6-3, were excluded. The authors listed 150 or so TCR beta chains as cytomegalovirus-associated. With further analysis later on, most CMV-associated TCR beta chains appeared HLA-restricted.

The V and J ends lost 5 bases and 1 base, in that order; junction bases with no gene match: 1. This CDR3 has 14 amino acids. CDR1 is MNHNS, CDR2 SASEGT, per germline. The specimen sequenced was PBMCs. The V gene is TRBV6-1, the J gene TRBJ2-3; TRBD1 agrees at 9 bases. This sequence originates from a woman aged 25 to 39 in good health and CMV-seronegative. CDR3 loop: CASSWDRGTDTQYF. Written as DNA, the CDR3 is TGTGCCAGCAGTTGGGACAGGGGCACAGATACGCAGTATTTT.